The rows below give T cell receptor beta chains drawn from one sample of a study of CD8 T cells in Susac syndrome. Each CDR3 protein is one row after TCRdb ran MiXCR on the immunoSEQ multiplex PCR reads. The sample shows under 150,000 distinct CDR3 sequences, 94% of them seen only once. Sequenced: CD8+ T cells from PBMCs. These receptor sequences come from a human donor in good health. Both conserved end residues are part of each CDR3.

length	J	V	CDR3
14	TRBJ2-7	TRBV27	CASSLRQTSYEQYF
13	TRBJ1-1	TRBV5-6	CASSSARNTEAFF
15	TRBJ1-2	TRBV18	CASSPRDGTNYGYTF
15	TRBJ2-5	TRBV29-1	CSVNGLAGDQETQYF
14	TRBJ2-7	TRBV27	CASSFGGSSYEQYF
13	TRBJ2-7	TRBV27	CASRWGKGGEQYF
13	TRBJ2-3	TRBV29-1	CSVSATRTDTQYF
15	TRBJ2-1	TRBV29-1	CSVEGRGRPYNEQFF
16	TRBJ1-1	TRBV9	CASSAPRTGGNTEAFF
12	TRBJ1-1	TRBV29-1	CSGFGLNTEAFF
11	TRBJ2-1	TRBV27	CASSFYNEQFF
13	TRBJ2-7	TRBV9	CASSGGFENEQYF
15	TRBJ1-1	TRBV27	CASSPGTVLNTEAFF
13	TRBJ2-4	TRBV20-1	CSARGDRGDIQYF